The T cell receptor (beta chain) described here comes from a study of tumor-infiltrating lymphocytes in primary liver carcinoma. Study at large: Staged T1-T3 N0M0, the tumors had sizes that ranged from about 4.2 to 10 cm across.

Co-extraction of RNA and DNA was performed on roughly 17-32 mg of unsorted bulk tissue. The input was approximately 500 ng total RNA; TCR beta cDNA was made from it with a constant-region primer. Three rounds of nested multiplex PCR with slightly modified ARM-PCR produced TCR beta libraries. Both of the initial two PCR rounds ran for around 9 cycles and employed TRBV1-TRBV30 forward primers alongside a C-beta reverse primer. From the multiplex PCR reads, TCRdb called clonotypes with MiXCR, one entry per CDR3 protein. The table includes 40,000 to 60,000 distinct CDR3 sequences, less than 75% detected once. Comments on this clonotype: At one of its ends the junction is not consistent with the germline gene, which may arise from a read error.

The CDR3 is 15 residues long. The germline V gene encodes CDR1 LGHNA and CDR2 YNFKEQ. Material for sequencing was liver tumor tissue from sampling region 5. As to subset: tumor region T5, tumor centre. The rearrangement links TRBV4-2 to TRBJ2-7, with 7 bases aligning to TRBD2. The source of this sequence is a man aged 35-49 years with primary liver carcinoma and hepatitis B virus infection. The CDR3, as DNA: TGTGCCATCAGCCAAACAGCGGGATGGACCTACGAGCAGTACTTC. Protein product: CAISQTAGWTYEQYF.